This paragraph covers one T cell receptor (beta chain) sequence. Its target is not known. Primers for the PCR totalled 60 Vbeta and 13 Jbeta. Libraries were prepared by immunoSEQ multiplex PCR; TCRdb keeps only in-frame clonotypes and omits some of them. The table records around 100,000 clones, 70% to 85% of them present only once. These data originate in a study of cytomegalovirus exposure and HLA in healthy donors. Study-level points and caveats: As a later analysis revealed, the rate of TCR association differed by HLA locus, with DRB1 most and HLA-C fewest. Cytomegalovirus status was reportedly diagnosed by the classifier with high sensitivity and specificity.

The sequenced sample was PBMCs. This TCR came from a young woman in good health and CMV-seronegative.

CDR3 sequence reads: CASSLDLGAHSGNTIYF. The CDR3 DNA is TGTGCCAGCAGCTTAGATCTCGGAGCTCACTCTGGAAACACCATATATTTT. The chain joins TRBV11-2 to TRBJ1-3; no definite D call. V was clipped by 0 bases and J by 0 bases, with 12 bases between them. CDR3 length: 17 amino acids. Germline CDR1 reads SGHAT; CDR2 reads FQNNGV.